One TCR beta chain is described in this entry. For TCRbeta, the library was prepared with unique molecular identifiers. TCRdb analysed the PCR reads with MiXCR anew, one entry per CDR3 protein. The repertoire consists of approximately 88,000 distinct CDR3 sequences, with 10% to 15% occurring once and the leading ten covering around 13%. The data stem from a study of T-cell reconstitution after alpha-beta-depleted transplantation in children. V lost 5 bases, J lost 2 bases, and 10 bases lay in between. The CDR3 consists of 14 residues. Germline V gene lookup returns CDR1 MDHEN and CDR2 SYDVKM. The chain employs TRBV28 and TRBJ1-5, with D possibly being TRBD1 (5 bases). This TCR came from a human donor who donated a stem cell graft to a child with inherited bone marrow failure. Sample: PBMCs from the stem cell graft donor, taken from the stem cell graft. Here the CDR3 DNA reads TGTGCCAGCAGTCGGACATCCGGCAATCAGCCCCAGCATTTT. Its translation is CASSRTSGNQPQHF.